This entry is about one T cell receptor (beta chain). Its specificity is not known. The deep-level immunoSEQ assay was used. TCRdb's table, derived via immunoSEQ multiplex PCR, lists solely in-frame clones and lacks some. The sample has millions of clones; more than 80% are singletons. In germline, CDR1 is MRHNA, CDR2 SNTAGT. Germline trimming cut 3 bases from V and 0 bases from J; bases unmatched to any gene: 8. This CDR3 comprises 17 residues. The sample comes from a study of shared clonotypes between healthy human individuals. Study outcomes and limitations: The low donor count limited represented genetic and exposure-history diversity. Non-shared clonotypes had lower generation probabilities than clonotypes shared by all four sorted-subset donors.

Only Caucasian adults living in Nashville, Tennessee served as donors. This receptor was identified in a man younger than 35 in good health. Some clones in this sample may be carry-over from other donors' samples. Input material: naive CD4+ T cells from PBMCs. Subset given: CD45RA+ positively selected. This chain links TRBV6-4 with TRBJ2-3, with 8 bases matching TRBD2. The CDR3 region is CASSERGLAVSTDTQYF. In nucleotides, the CDR3 is TGTGCCAGCAGTGAACGCGGACTAGCAGTTAGCACAGATACGCAGTATTTT.